This T cell receptor beta chain comes out of a study of blood T cells in healthy people across ages (dated by TCRdb to the mid-2010s). The study in broad terms: Template switching captured roughly one uniquely barcoded TCR beta cDNA molecule per two T cells in model experiments. Using deep sequencing normalized with unique cDNA molecular identifiers, the study measured how TCR beta repertoire diversity changes with age. Two additional independent replicas of 1 million unique cDNA reads from the same blood draw were analyzed for two donors (one aged 18 to 30 and one aged 80 or older). Donors of different ages were randomly distributed across sequencing lanes to avoid experimental bias. The donors were divided into four age groups: young (average approximately 17 years), middle-aged (approximately 39), aged (approximately 62) and long-lived (about 80). Results and caveats for the whole study, not just this receptor: Compared with the aged group, more naive CD4+ T cells, fewer expanded clones and increased TCR diversity were shown by the long-lived group, suggesting age selection. A strong correlation was found between observed TCR beta diversity and the percentage of naive T cells measured by flow cytometry. Observed TCR beta diversity per million T cells fell roughly linearly with age, and a significant reduction was already apparent by age roughly 40. Estimates of total diversity from one million sequenced T cells were regarded as lower bounds and underestimates. Conclusive comparison of naive and antigen-experienced compartments was prevented by the profiling of bulk unsorted PBMCs. The CMV infection status of donors was not known, potentially confounding age-related changes in expanded clonotypes.

The donors were roughly 39 Caucasian individuals from Russia, aged 6 to 90 years, who were systemically healthy. Approximately 10 milliliters of peripheral blood were collected from each donor into EDTA-treated Vacutainer tubes. Ficoll-Paque density-gradient centrifugation was used to isolate PBMCs, with at least 7 million obtained per sample. Trizol reagent was used to extract total RNA from PBMCs, with at least 5.5 micrograms per sample. The percentages of naive CD45RAhigh/CD27high T cells were determined by flow cytometry on a PBMC aliquot from every donor. Receptor libraries were prepared by 5' RACE. The sequencer was an Illumina HiSeq 2500. The second PCR ran for about 7 to 11 cycles and used a J-beta primer mix along with a sample-barcoded 5' primer. A unique molecular identifier was introduced onto each TCR beta cDNA molecule by a template-switch 5' adaptor carrying 12 random nucleotides. At least 2.5 million CDR3-containing paired-end reads were obtained from each sample. The Mint cDNA synthesis kit, primed by a TRBC-specific oligonucleotide, was used to synthesize first-strand cDNA from all RNA. All cDNA was treated with uracil-DNA glycosylase and then went through a first 18-cycle PCR with the universal primers M1SS and BC2_uni_R. The authors' analysis ran thus. For normalization, 1 million high-quality reads were randomly selected from each sample, with every read carrying a distinct molecular identifier. Reads sharing molecular identifiers were discarded rather than binned into consensus sequences. MiTCR, with a Q25 quality threshold and the strictest error-elimination algorithm, was used for CDR3 identification, clonotype clustering and error correction. Lower-bound total TCR beta diversity was estimated with a nonparametric unseen species model using Euler transformation. Through fastp at Q25 and MiXCR, TCRdb rebuilt clones from the public reads, retaining in-frame beta chains. Rows with one shared CDR3 protein collapse into an entry with the most common genes and DNA. TCRdb assigned the V and J calls; the authors' analysis was not used. The sample data list 790,000 or so distinct CDR3 sequences, and approximately 60% of these were observed just once. The top ten clones comprise 20% to 30% of the sample.

Worth noting for this clonotype: Its cognate antigen has yet to be identified. One base away there is no much larger clone; base qualities are not given.

CDR1 and CDR2 are drawn from the germline V gene: SGHRS, YFSETQ. The V and J ends are trimmed by 4 bases and 13 bases, leaving 21 bases between them. Spanning cysteine to phenylalanine, the CDR3 consists of 14 amino acids. Of the read, only the CDR3 DNA is kept; its 42 bases are in frame from base 1. The sample comprised blood. This clonotype was obtained from a man between 40 and 49 years old in good health. The V and J genes are TRBV5-1 and TRBJ2-4; the D gene is possibly TRBD1, with 5 bases matching. Here the CDR3 is given as CASSVQDRAGEQYF. The sequence in DNA is TGCGCCAGCAGCGTACAGGACCGAGCTGGAGAGCAGTACTTC. With the portions outside the CDR3 filled from the reference TRBV5-1 and TRBJ2-4 genes, the complete variable region becomes KAGVTQTPRYLIKTRGQQVTLSCSPISGHRSVSWYQQTPGQGLQFLFEYFSETQRNKGNFPGRFSGRQFSNSRSEMNVSTLELGDSALYLCASSVQDRAGEQYFGAGTRLSVL.